Below are 16 T cell receptor beta chains sequenced from a single sample in a study of OX40 agonist ivuxolimab in advanced cancers. The data were produced by immunoSEQ multiplex PCR, yet TCRdb's version contains in-frame clones alone and is incomplete. The sample lists over 45,000 clones, approximately 80% seen once, with more than 2.5% in the top ten. Sequenced here: CD4+ or CD8+ T cells sorted from blood, sampled in a trial of the OX40 agonist ivuxolimab. The receptors derive from an adult with an advanced solid tumor such as melanoma, head and neck, liver or kidney cancer.

The gene calls are TRBV4-3 and TRBJ1-2, with D unresolved. The CDR3 contains 15 residues. Germline loops: CDR1 LGHNA, CDR2 YSLEER. Trimming left V 0 bases short and J 6 bases short, with 14 bases between. Written as DNA, the CDR3 is TGCGCCAGCAGCCAAGAGCCGGTGGCCCCCAATGGCTACACCTTC. This translates into CASSQEPVAPNGYTF.

J is TRBJ2-3 and V is TRBV5-1; D unresolved. The CDR3 extends over 13 amino acids. V lost 3 bases and J 3 bases, leaving 8 bases between the germline ends. CDR1 and CDR2 (germline): SGHRS, YFSETQ. CDR3 protein: CASSSRPTDTQYF. The CDR3 region has the DNA TGCGCCAGCAGCTCTAGACCTACAGATACGCAGTATTTT.

V and J are TRBV30 and TRBJ1-3, with 7 positions matching TRBD1. The germline V gene encodes CDR1 GTSNPN and CDR2 SVGIG (reference sequence). With V trimmed by 0 bases and J by 5 bases, 4 bases remained unmatched. This CDR3 comprises 14 residues. CDR3 in amino acids: CAWSVDRDRNTIYF. In nucleotides, the CDR3 is TGTGCCTGGAGTGTAGACAGGGATAGAAACACCATATATTTT.

The V call is TRBV19, the J call TRBJ1-1, with D perhaps TRBD1 (5 bases). V was clipped by 6 bases and J by 1 base, with 18 bases between them. CDR1 and CDR2 from the germline V gene are LNHDA and SQIVND (reference sequence). The length of the CDR3 is 16 residues. As DNA, the CDR3 is TGTGCCAGTAGACCCCGGGGGAGGGGCAGGAACACTGAAGCTTTCTTT. It yields the protein CASRPRGRGRNTEAFF. The whole variable domain, filled in from reference TRBV19 and TRBJ1-1, reads DGGITQSPKYLFRKEGQNVTLSCEQNLNHDAMYWYRQDPGQGLRLIYYSQIVNDFQKGDIAEGYSVSREKKESFPLTVTSAQKNPTAFYLCASRPRGRGRNTEAFFGQGTRLTVV.

The chain couples TRBV6-5 to TRBJ1-2; 8 bases fit TRBD1. The CDR3 covers 12 residues. Germline V gene sequence: CDR1 MNHEY, CDR2 SVGAGI. V shed 5 bases and J 4 bases; nucleotides not matched to a gene: 0. In DNA, the CDR3 is TGTGCCAGCAGTACAGGGGGCTATGGCTACACCTTC. Translated: CASSTGGYGYTF.

The CDR3 DNA reads as TGTGCCAGCAACGCCGGGACAGCGTTCTCCTACGAGCAGTACTTC. Encoded protein: CASNAGTAFSYEQYF. The rearrangement uses TRBV5-6 and TRBJ2-7, with 7 bases lining up with TRBD1. The CDR3 covers 15 residues. Germline CDR1 SGHDT, CDR2 YYEEEE. The junction had 9 bases not matched to a gene; V was cut back by 6 bases and J by 0 bases.

This clone was seen only a few times. The chain recombines TRBV18 with TRBJ2-5, with unresolved D. The length of the CDR3 is 11 residues. The germline V gene has CDR1 KGHSH and CDR2 LQKENI. Trimming removed 5 bases from V and 3 bases from J, with 4 bases in between. The CDR3 DNA is TGTGCCAGCTCATTCAAAGAGACCCAGTACTTC. Its protein product is CASSFKETQYF.

The rearrangement uses TRBV5-1 and TRBJ2-7; 10 bases align to TRBD2. CDR1 is SGHRS and CDR2 is YFSETQ in the germline V gene. There are 16 residues in the CDR3. After removal of 0 bases from V and 0 bases from J, the junction contained 3 bases not matched to a gene. CDR3 sequence (DNA): TGCGCCAGCAGCTTGGCTAGCGGGGGTAACTCCTACGAGCAGTACTTC. Translation gives CASSLASGGNSYEQYF.

This rearrangement joins TRBV5-4 to TRBJ2-5, with 7 bases aligning to TRBD1. The germline CDR1 and CDR2 sequences are SGHNT and YYREEE (reference sequence). This CDR3 is built from 13 residues. The ends lost 4 bases at V and 2 bases at J; junction bases unmatched: 2. CDR3 DNA: TGTGCCAGCAGCACGGGACAGCAAGAGACCCAGTACTTC. Translating gives CASSTGQQETQYF.

The chain carries TRBV18 and TRBJ1-1; D is ambiguous. Per germline, CDR1 KGHSH and CDR2 LQKENI. The CDR3 spans 11 residues. Trimming pared 6 bases from V and 3 bases from J, leaving 5 bases between. The CDR3 region has the DNA TGTGCCAGCTCTCAGGACACTGAAGCTTTCTTT. It encodes CASSQDTEAFF.

The rearrangement joins TRBV19 to TRBJ1-1; 9 bases are a match to TRBD1. This CDR3 is 14 amino acids long. Trimming cost V 3 bases and J 6 bases; bases outside gene matches: 5. Germline V gene data show CDR1 as LNHDA and CDR2 as SQIVND (reference sequence). The CDR3 DNA sequence: TGTGCCAGTAGTATTAGGGACAGGGCCCCTGAAGCTTTCTTT. This sequence encodes CASSIRDRAPEAFF.

The chain couples TRBV7-9 to TRBJ1-6; TRBD1 agrees at 8 bases. The germline V gene has CDR1 SEHNR and CDR2 FQNEAQ (reference sequence). With V trimmed by 5 bases and J by 16 bases, 13 bases remained unmatched. The CDR3 has 14 amino acids. The CDR3 sequence is CASSLLSFGDRLHF. The DNA for the CDR3 is TGTGCCAGCAGCCTCCTATCTTTCGGGGACAGGCTCCACTTT.

CDR3 amino acids: CASSADRASNQPQHF. Written as DNA, the CDR3 is TGCGCCAGCAGCGCAGACAGGGCCAGCAATCAGCCCCAGCATTTT. The V and J genes are TRBV4-1 and TRBJ1-5, with TRBD1 matching over 7 bases. V dropped 5 bases and J dropped 1; count of bases not matched to a gene: 5. The CDR3 is 15 residues long. Germline CDR1 and CDR2: MGHRA and YSYEKL.

This clone has only one observation. The V and J genes are TRBV11-2 and TRBJ2-3; D remains unclear. Trimming removed 1 base at V and 2 bases at J, with 7 bases between. This CDR3 contains 14 residues. CDR1 and CDR2 (germline): SGHAT, FQNNGV. CDR3 sequence reads: CASSLVSNTDTQYF. CDR3 nucleotide sequence: TGTGCCAGCAGCTTAGTTTCTAACACAGATACGCAGTATTTT.

V usage is TRBV28 and J usage is TRBJ2-7; weak D call: TRBD2 (5 bases). Germline V gene lookup returns CDR1 MDHEN and CDR2 SYDVKM. The CDR3 has 12 residues. Trimming took 2 bases from V and 4 from J, leaving 6 bases between them. The CDR3 region is CASSLGGYEQYF. In nucleotides, the CDR3 is TGTGCCAGCAGTTTAGGAGGTTACGAGCAGTACTTC. The whole variable domain, filled in from reference TRBV28 and TRBJ2-7, reads DVKVTQSSRYLVKRTGEKVFLECVQDMDHENMFWYRQDPGLGLRLIYFSYDVKMKEKGDIPEGYSVSREKKERFSLILESASTNQTSMYLCASSLGGYEQYFGPGTRLTVT.

The chain combines TRBV6-6 with TRBJ1-6; D not certain. Germline values: CDR1 MNHNY, CDR2 SVGAGI (reference sequence). Trimming stripped 7 bases from V and 7 bases from J, with 14 bases between. The CDR3 sequence is 14 residues long. This CDR3 reads CASKAGRTNSPLHF. In nucleotides, the CDR3 is TGTGCCAGCAAGGCAGGCAGAACGAATTCACCCCTCCACTTT.